This TCR beta chain comes out of a study of T cell responses to AZD1222 COVID-19 vaccine. Study findings and constraints: Spike was spanned by vaccine-associated CD4 TCRs, which were dominant at 160-218 and 743-854. Variant regions that are unmutated are reportedly the target of nearly half of spike-specific TCRs. Donors, mostly white British, included more females; clonal diversity was possibly underestimated. Vaccination with two AZD1222 doses was followed by a rise in Spike-specific TCR breadth and depth.

Generated by immunoSEQ multiplex PCR, the TCRdb table keeps only in-frame clones and is missing some. The data hold 90,000 to 130,000 clones, with roughly 89% observed a single time. This clone was seen once. What it binds is not known. Germline CDR1 reads LNHNV; CDR2 reads YYDKDF (reference sequence). The V and J ends lost 1 base and 4 bases respectively, with 4 bases between them. This CDR3 is 12 amino acids long. The source is an adult in good health. The input for sequencing was peripheral blood, taken on day 0 of MenACWY control vaccination. V usage is TRBV15 and J usage is TRBJ1-1; D is unresolved. The CDR3 loop reads CATSRAGTEAFF. The CDR3 DNA follows: TGTGCCACCAGCAGAGCGGGCACTGAAGCTTTCTTT.